The entry below describes one TCR beta chain. The antigen remains undetermined. A much larger clone differs from this one at a single base, so this may be a read error. The conserved phenylalanine or tryptophan normally closing the CDR3 is absent here, so this likely arose from a read error. Trimming shortened V by 3 bases and J by 6 bases, and 14 bases separated the two germline ends. This CDR3 contains 14 residues. Per the germline V gene, CDR1 is SGHTA and CDR2 is FQGNSA. These data are taken from a study of type 1 regulatory T cells. About the study: T-allo10 is a Tr1-enriched, alloantigen-specific CD4 T cell product made in vitro.

TCRdb used MiXCR to reprocess the reads, holding one entry per CDR3 protein. Altogether approximately 43,000 distinct CDR3 sequences are present, 12% being singletons, with the ten largest covering 8% to 10%. Material: cultured non-Tr1 T cells, either the whole culture or a sorted T cell fraction (not recorded which). This clonotype originated in a human donor in good health. This chain connects TRBV7-2 to TRBJ1-2, with no clear D. The CDR3 sequence is CASSFGIPQNGYTL. In nucleotides, the CDR3 is TGTGCCAGCAGCTTCGGAATTCCTCAAAATGGCTACACCCTC.